What follows are 6 T cell receptor beta chains derived from one specimen sequenced in a study of vaccination and CD4 T cells after COVID-19. TCRdb used MiXCR to reprocess the PCR reads, holding one entry per CDR3 protein. The sample yields about 18,000 distinct CDR3 sequences, 62% seen once. This sample comprised CD4+ T cells from blood, obtained before SARS-CoV-2 vaccination. These receptors originate from a human donor who had recovered from COVID-19.

This clonotype appeared a few times. The V and J genes are TRBV7-9 and TRBJ2-7; 9 bases align to TRBD1. V lost 1 base, J lost 12 bases, and 10 bases stayed unmatched. The CDR3 covers 14 residues. The germline gives CDR1 SEHNR, CDR2 FQNEAQ (reference sequence). The CDR3 bases are TGTGCCAGCAGCTTAGGAGGGGACAGGGCCAGGCCGTACTTC. Translating it yields CASSLGGDRARPYF. The variable domain in full, completed from reference TRBV7-9 and TRBJ2-7, reads DTGVSQNPRHKITKRGQNVTFRCDPISEHNRLYWYRQTLGQGPEFLTYFQNEAQLEKSRLLSDRFSAERPKGSFSTLEIQRTEQGDSAMYLCASSLGGDRARPYFGPGTRLTVT.

In this sample, this clonotype turned up a few times. The CDR3 sequence: CASSEAEFNYGYTF. The CDR3 bases are TGTGCCAGCAGTGAAGCTGAATTCAACTATGGCTACACCTTC. The rearrangement links TRBV6-1 to TRBJ1-2; D is undetermined. The CDR3 runs 14 residues. Per germline, CDR1 MNHNS and CDR2 SASEGT. The V and J ends lost 0 bases and 2 bases respectively, with 7 bases between them.

This clonotype was counted between two and nine times. The rearrangement joins TRBV20-1 to TRBJ1-1; D may be TRBD1 (5 bases). V was trimmed by 3 bases and J by 3 bases, leaving 14 bases between them. This CDR3 contains 14 residues. Per germline, CDR1 DFQATT and CDR2 SNEGSKA (reference sequence). CDR3 sequence reads: CSARSAGSYTEAFF. The CDR3 DNA is TGCAGTGCTAGGAGTGCAGGGAGTTACACTGAAGCTTTCTTT.

V is TRBV28 and J is TRBJ1-1, with TRBD1 matching over 7 bases. The CDR3 contains 14 residues. Germline V gene lookup returns CDR1 MDHEN and CDR2 SYDVKM. The V gene end was trimmed by 6 bases and the J gene end by 10 bases; junction bases not matched to a gene: 14. Here the CDR3 DNA reads TGTGCCAGCAGCTCAAGAGCTCAGGGGGAGTTAGCTTTCTTT. Translating gives CASSSRAQGELAFF.

The chain combines TRBV11-3 with TRBJ2-3, with 13 bases lining up with TRBD2. CDR1 SGHNT and CDR2 YENEEA come from the germline V gene. The CDR3 totals 16 residues. The V and J ends lost 5 bases and 4 bases, in that order; junction bases with no gene match: 6. CDR3 coding DNA: TGTGCCAGCAGCCCCGGACTAGCGGGAGTATCAGATACGCAGTATTTT. This codes for CASSPGLAGVSDTQYF.

This clonotype was observed a single time. J is TRBJ1-4 and V is TRBV20-1; no clear D gene. Looked up from germline, CDR1 is DFQATT and CDR2 is SNEGSKA (reference sequence). This CDR3 region has 15 residues. V was shortened by 0 bases and J by 7 bases, with 15 bases between the two germline ends. CDR3 in DNA: TGCAGTGCTAGAGATCGCACCGCGAACCTTGAAAAACTGTTTTTT. This translates into CSARDRTANLEKLFF.